A selection of T cell receptor beta chains follows, all from one sample in a study of CD8+ T cells in alopecia areata. Sequencing used immunoSEQ multiplex PCR; TCRdb keeps in-frame clones, though not all of them. Here the sample spans fewer than 200,000 clones, approximately 59% being singletons. Source: CD4+ T cells sorted from blood, taken at week 0. The receptors shown here come from a human donor with alopecia areata. Both conserved end residues are part of each CDR3. A D gene is named only where the DNA matches it firmly. Expanded clones are given a class, and other clones once, few, many or no size at all.

J gene: TRBJ2-5
D gene: TRBD2
V gene: TRBV30
clone size: .
CDR3 DNA: TGTGCCTGGAGTATGGCGGGGGGGTTGACCCAGTACTTC
CDR3 protein: CAWSMAGGLTQYF

J gene: TRBJ1-1
D gene: .
V gene: TRBV7-2
clone size: .
CDR3 DNA: TGTGCCAGCAGCTACGGACACCAGAACACTGAAGCTTTCTTT
CDR3 protein: CASSYGHQNTEAFF

J gene: TRBJ2-3
D gene: TRBD1
V gene: TRBV5-1
clone size: .
CDR3 DNA: TGCGCCAGCAGCTTGCCCCCGACAGGGAAGGGCACAGATACGCAGTATTTT
CDR3 protein: CASSLPPTGKGTDTQYF

J gene: TRBJ1-5
D gene: .
V gene: TRBV2
clone size: few
CDR3 DNA: TGTGCCAGCAACGGTGGGAATAGCAATCAGCCCCAGCATTTT
CDR3 protein: CASNGGNSNQPQHF

J gene: TRBJ2-3
D gene: .
V gene: TRBV19
clone size: few
CDR3 DNA: TGTGCCAGTAGTACCAGGGTTACAGATACGCAGTATTTT
CDR3 protein: CASSTRVTDTQYF

J gene: TRBJ2-1
D gene: TRBD2
V gene: TRBV5-1
clone size: .
CDR3 DNA: TGCGCCAGCAGCTGGACTAGCGGGGGGATCTATGAGCAGTTCTTC
CDR3 protein: CASSWTSGGIYEQFF

J gene: TRBJ1-6
D gene: .
V gene: TRBV25-1
clone size: .
CDR3 DNA: TGTGCCAGCAGTCATGGGGGCAGTAATTCACCCCTCCACTTT
CDR3 protein: CASSHGGSNSPLHF

J gene: TRBJ1-1
D gene: .
V gene: TRBV7-9
clone size: .
CDR3 DNA: TGTGCCAGCAGCTTTTCAAGAAGGGACGAGGACACTGAAGCTTTCTTT
CDR3 protein: CASSFSRRDEDTEAFF

J gene: TRBJ2-5
D gene: TRBD1
V gene: TRBV9
clone size: .
CDR3 DNA: TGTGCCAGCAACGTACAGGGGCAAGAGACCCAGTACTTC
CDR3 protein: CASNVQGQETQYF

J gene: TRBJ1-2
D gene: TRBD1
V gene: TRBV19
clone size: .
CDR3 DNA: TGTGCCAGTAGAGAACAGGGGTTGAACTATGGCTACACCTTC
CDR3 protein: CASREQGLNYGYTF

J gene: TRBJ2-1
D gene: TRBD1
V gene: TRBV10-3
clone size: .
CDR3 DNA: TGTGCCATCAGGGGACAGGTTAGCGACAATGAGCAGTTCTTC
CDR3 protein: CAIRGQVSDNEQFF

J gene: TRBJ2-3
D gene: .
V gene: TRBV19
clone size: once
CDR3 DNA: TGTGCCAGTAGTATCTTGGGGGGCCGCACAGATACGCAGTATTTT
CDR3 protein: CASSILGGRTDTQYF

J gene: TRBJ1-2
D gene: .
V gene: TRBV30
clone size: .
CDR3 DNA: TGTGCCTGGAGTGTTGGGACCTATGGCTACACCTTC
CDR3 protein: CAWSVGTYGYTF

J gene: TRBJ1-2
D gene: TRBD1
V gene: TRBV10-3
clone size: .
CDR3 DNA: TGTGCCATCAGTGTCCAGAGTAGACAGGGCCCGGATGGCTACACCTTC
CDR3 protein: CAISVQSRQGPDGYTF

J gene: TRBJ2-4
D gene: .
V gene: TRBV5-1
clone size: .
CDR3 DNA: TGCGCCAGCAGCTTGGGGGAGCAGGGGAAAAACATTCAGTACTTC
CDR3 protein: CASSLGEQGKNIQYF

J gene: TRBJ2-1
D gene: TRBD1
V gene: TRBV5-6
clone size: few
CDR3 DNA: TGTGCCAGCAGCCGGGACAGGGGATACACTGAGCAGTTCTTC
CDR3 protein: CASSRDRGYTEQFF

J gene: TRBJ1-1
D gene: .
V gene: TRBV29-1
clone size: .
CDR3 DNA: TGCAGCGTTTATACGGGGACGAGGCTAAGGAACACTGAAGCTTTCTTT
CDR3 protein: CSVYTGTRLRNTEAFF

J gene: TRBJ1-6
D gene: .
V gene: TRBV18
clone size: .
CDR3 DNA: TGTGCCAGCTCACCTCGAGCCAGTGATAATTCACCCCTCCACTTT
CDR3 protein: CASSPRASDNSPLHF

J gene: TRBJ2-7
D gene: .
V gene: TRBV5-1
clone size: .
CDR3 DNA: TGCGCCAGCAGCTCCCTGAGCTCAGGGTTGGCGGGCGAGCAGTACTTC
CDR3 protein: CASSSLSSGLAGEQYF

J gene: TRBJ1-3
D gene: .
V gene: TRBV10-3
clone size: few
CDR3 DNA: TGTGCCATCAGTGCTACCCCCACGTTGAGCTCTGGAAACACCATATATTTT
CDR3 protein: CAISATPTLSSGNTIYF

J gene: TRBJ1-2
D gene: .
V gene: TRBV2
clone size: .
CDR3 DNA: TGTGCCAGCAGTAATGAGGGTTATGGCTACACCTTC
CDR3 protein: CASSNEGYGYTF

J gene: TRBJ2-6
D gene: .
V gene: TRBV29-1
clone size: once
CDR3 DNA: TGCAGCGTTGGGAACCGTTCTGGGGCCAACGTCCTGACTTTC
CDR3 protein: CSVGNRSGANVLTF

J gene: TRBJ1-1
D gene: .
V gene: TRBV14
clone size: .
CDR3 DNA: TGTGCCAGCAGCCTGGGACCCGTCGGAGCTTTCTTT
CDR3 protein: CASSLGPVGAFF

J gene: TRBJ2-3
D gene: TRBD2
V gene: TRBV4-2
clone size: .
CDR3 DNA: TGTGCCAGCAGCCAACCCGGACTAGCGGGGGAGGATACGCAGTATTTT
CDR3 protein: CASSQPGLAGEDTQYF

J gene: TRBJ2-1
D gene: .
V gene: TRBV6-6
clone size: few
CDR3 DNA: TGTGCCAGCAGTGGGGAGCTCTCCTACAATGAGCAGTTCTTC
CDR3 protein: CASSGELSYNEQFF

J gene: TRBJ2-2
D gene: .
V gene: TRBV4-2
clone size: once
CDR3 DNA: TGTGCCAGCAGCCAAGTTCGTGGACCCCGAGGGGAGCTGTTTTTT
CDR3 protein: CASSQVRGPRGELFF

J gene: TRBJ2-7
D gene: .
V gene: TRBV30
clone size: once
CDR3 DNA: TGTGCCTGGAGTGCCTACTCCTCCTCAAGACTAAACGAGCAGTACTTC
CDR3 protein: CAWSAYSSSRLNEQYF

J gene: TRBJ2-2
D gene: .
V gene: TRBV2
clone size: .
CDR3 DNA: TGTGCCAGCAGTTCTCAGGGGACCGGGGAGCTGTTTTTT
CDR3 protein: CASSSQGTGELFF

J gene: TRBJ2-4
D gene: .
V gene: TRBV4-1
clone size: .
CDR3 DNA: TGCGCCAGCAGCCAAGATATATGGGACATTCAGTACTTC
CDR3 protein: CASSQDIWDIQYF

J gene: TRBJ2-7
D gene: .
V gene: TRBV30
clone size: .
CDR3 DNA: TGTGCCTGGAGTGTGCAGCAGGGCGGCTACGAGCAGTACTTC
CDR3 protein: CAWSVQQGGYEQYF